This passage covers 14 T cell receptor beta chains from one sample sequenced in a study of cytomegalovirus exposure and HLA in healthy donors (dated by TCRdb to 2016 to 2017). Library creation used the immunoSEQ multiplex PCR assay. For the multiplex PCR, a mixture combining 60 forward primers for TCR Vbeta segments and 13 reverse primers for TCR Jbeta segments was used. TCRdb limited this immuneACCESS table to in-frame rearrangements with V and J called. A share of clones is missing; checked studies link under half to unresolved V genes, and the rest is unexplained. Across this sample there are 130,000 or so clones, with more than 60% seen only once. Of the sample, 2% to 2.5% falls within the top ten clones. Specimen: PBMCs. The receptors come from a woman aged 40 to 55 in good health and CMV-seropositive.

This chain links TRBV5-6 with TRBJ1-1; D gene uncertain. The CDR3 totals 15 residues. CDR1 is SGHDT and CDR2 is YYEEEE in the germline V gene. Trimming cost V 2 bases and J 3 bases, with 14 bases left between them. CDR3 bases: TGTGCCAGCAGCTTCGACGGGCGCGGGGACACTGAAGCTTTCTTT. Translation: CASSFDGRGDTEAFF.

This clone was seen only a few times. V gene TRBV7-2 combines with J gene TRBJ2-7; D is possibly TRBD2 (7 bases). V lost 5 bases, J lost 2 bases, and 19 bases lay in between. CDR3 size: 16 residues. Per germline, CDR1 SGHTA and CDR2 FQGNSA. The CDR3 DNA reads TGTGCCAGCAGCCCCCTGGGAGGGGGGGGAACCTACGAGCAGTACTTC. It encodes CASSPLGGGGTYEQYF.

The chain has TRBV27 and TRBJ2-5; the match to TRBD2 covers 12 bases. CDR3 length: 15 residues. V shed 7 bases, J shed 4 bases, and the junction held 7 bases outside the gene matches. Germline V gene sequence: CDR1 MNHEY, CDR2 SMNVEV (reference sequence). CDR3 in amino acids: CASNPSGRAGETQYF. Written as DNA, the CDR3 is TGTGCCAGCAACCCTAGCGGGAGGGCCGGAGAGACCCAGTACTTC.

V gene TRBV5-1 combines with J gene TRBJ1-4; 9 nucleotides match TRBD1. CDR3 length: 16 residues. V trimming: 4 bases; J trimming: 4 bases; junction bases outside the gene matches: 8. Per the germline V gene, CDR1 is SGHRS and CDR2 is YFSETQ. CDR3 region: CASSTDRGHGNEKLFF. The CDR3 DNA is TGCGCCAGCAGCACGGACAGGGGCCATGGTAATGAAAAACTGTTTTTT.

This chain joins TRBV9 and TRBJ2-3, with 7 bases that match TRBD2. Germline V gene lookup returns CDR1 SGDLS and CDR2 YYNGEE. The CDR3 has 17 amino acids. Trimming removed 0 bases from V and 0 bases from J; junction bases left unmatched: 7. The CDR3 sequence: CASSVDHSAGSTDTQYF. CDR3 nucleotide sequence: TGTGCCAGCAGCGTAGATCATTCAGCGGGGAGCACAGATACGCAGTATTTT.

A few counts support this clone. V usage is TRBV5-1 and J usage is TRBJ1-5; D remains ambiguous. The CDR3 sequence is 13 residues long. Germline V gives CDR1 SGHRS, CDR2 YFSETQ. V lost 2 bases and J 5 bases, leaving 8 bases between the germline ends. In nucleotides, the CDR3 is TGCGCCAGCAGCTTTCGGTCCGATCAGCCCCAGCATTTT. It yields the protein CASSFRSDQPQHF. Full variable domain (rest looked up from reference TRBV5-1 and TRBJ1-5): KAGVTQTPRYLIKTRGQQVTLSCSPISGHRSVSWYQQTPGQGLQFLFEYFSETQRNKGNFPGRFSGRQFSNSRSEMNVSTLELGDSALYLCASSFRSDQPQHFGDGTRLSIL.

The V gene is TRBV4-3, the J gene TRBJ2-2; D is perhaps TRBD2 (6 bases). V was cut by 2 bases and J by 5 bases, with 9 bases left in between. CDR1 and CDR2 from the germline V gene are LGHNA and YSLEER. CDR3 size: 14 residues. In DNA, the CDR3 is TGCGCCAGCAGCCAAAAGAGCGGGACCGGGGAGCTGTTTTTT. Its protein product is CASSQKSGTGELFF.

The genes are TRBV28 and TRBJ2-5, with 12 bases fitting TRBD2. The CDR3 consists of 16 residues. The germline CDR1 and CDR2 sequences are MDHEN and SYDVKM. The V segment lost 4 bases and the J segment 2 bases; nucleotides outside the gene matches: 5. The CDR3 sequence is CASSYGTSGPQETQYF. CDR3 DNA: TGTGCCAGCAGTTACGGGACTAGCGGGCCTCAAGAGACCCAGTACTTC.

CDR3 sequence (DNA): TGTGCCACCAGCAGAGATCCCAGTATCTTGTGGGGGGGAAACTATGGCTACACCTTC. Encoded protein: CATSRDPSILWGGNYGYTF. The chain joins TRBV15 to TRBJ1-2; TRBD1 is a possible D gene (5 bases). Trimming shortened V by 0 bases and J by 2 bases, and 22 bases separated the two germline ends. CDR3 length: 19 amino acids. CDR1 and CDR2 from the germline V gene are LNHNV and YYDKDF (reference sequence).

This sequence joins TRBV7-9 and TRBJ2-2; 12 bases match TRBD2. Unmatched junction bases numbered 6, after V lost 2 bases and J lost 5 bases. This CDR3 is 17 amino acids long. The germline gives CDR1 SEHNR, CDR2 FQNEAQ (reference sequence). The CDR3, as DNA: TGTGCCAGCAGCTTAATATGGCTAGCGGGAGGGACCGGGGAGCTGTTTTTT. It encodes CASSLIWLAGGTGELFF.

This clone has just a few counts. This chain uses TRBV20-1 with TRBJ1-2; D is ambiguous. The CDR3 has 11 amino acids. Germline CDR1 DFQATT, CDR2 SNEGSKA (reference sequence). With 4 bases removed from V and 4 bases from J, the gap between germline ends came to 7 bases. CDR3 bases: TGCAGTGCTAAGCCTGTCTATGGCTACACCTTC. This sequence encodes CSAKPVYGYTF.

The J gene is TRBJ1-2, the V gene TRBV28; 10 nucleotides line up with TRBD1. Germline V gene data show CDR1 as MDHEN and CDR2 as SYDVKM. The J segment lost 6 bases and the V segment lost 8 bases, leaving 9 bases of the junction unmatched. The CDR3 has 14 residues. The CDR3 nucleotides are TGTGCCAGCGATCCCCCGGGACAGGGGAATGGCTACACCTTC. This translates into CASDPPGQGNGYTF.

The chain couples TRBV5-1 to TRBJ2-5; no firm D call. The CDR3 contains 14 residues. Trimming stripped 2 bases from V and 2 bases from J, with 10 bases between. The germline CDR1 and CDR2 sequences are SGHRS and YFSETQ. CDR3 amino acids: CASSLAPGQETQYF. In DNA, the CDR3 is TGCGCCAGCAGCTTAGCGCCCGGACAAGAGACCCAGTACTTC.

This sequence joins TRBV7-7 and TRBJ2-3; 9 nucleotides agree with TRBD2. The CDR3 spans 15 residues. Germline V gene sequence: CDR1 SSHAT, CDR2 FNYEAQ (reference sequence). With 1 base clipped from V and 4 bases from J, the junction kept 3 bases outside the gene matches. This chain's CDR3 is CASSLGLAEADTQYF. CDR3 nucleotides: TGTGCCAGCAGCTTAGGACTAGCGGAGGCAGATACGCAGTATTTT.